The entry below describes one TCR beta chain. Antigen unknown. This CDR3 region has 15 residues. V lost 0 bases and J 5 bases, leaving 13 bases between the germline ends. Germline V lookup: CDR1 LNHNV, CDR2 YYDKDF (reference sequence). The data are from a study of OX40 agonist ivuxolimab in advanced cancers. Profiling relied on immunoSEQ multiplex PCR, and the TCRdb table lists in-frame clones only, not all of them. This table has about 76,000 clones, 84% appearing once. Study-wide findings and caveats: In general, CD8+ T cells held more expanded clones than CD4+ did, on average.

This chain links TRBV15 with TRBJ2-5, with unresolved D. The sequencing used CD4+ or CD8+ T cells sorted from blood, collected in a trial of the OX40 agonist ivuxolimab. This receptor was taken from an adult with an advanced solid tumor such as melanoma, head and neck, liver or kidney cancer. DNA of the CDR3: TGTGCCACCAGCAGAGATGGCCGAATACCGGAGACCCAGTACTTC. Protein product: CATSRDGRIPETQYF.